This T cell receptor beta chain stems from a study of blood T cell repertoires in COVID-19. Looked up from germline, CDR1 is SQVTM and CDR2 is ANQGSEA. Deletions cut 5 bases from V and 1 base from J, with 12 bases between. The CDR3 sequence is 13 residues long. Sequencing was performed with immunoSEQ multiplex PCR; in TCRdb, only in-frame clones are kept and a portion is missing. Among about 160,000 clones, about 83% were seen once, and the ten largest hold approximately 13%. The specimen was peripheral blood. The sequence was collected from a man between 70 and 80 years old who had recovered from COVID-19. The chain is built from TRBV29-1 and TRBJ2-7, with a weak D call TRBD2 (6 bases). The chain's CDR3 is CSVPAGPSYEQYF. CDR3 bases: TGCAGCGTTCCAGCGGGCCCTTCCTACGAGCAGTACTTC.